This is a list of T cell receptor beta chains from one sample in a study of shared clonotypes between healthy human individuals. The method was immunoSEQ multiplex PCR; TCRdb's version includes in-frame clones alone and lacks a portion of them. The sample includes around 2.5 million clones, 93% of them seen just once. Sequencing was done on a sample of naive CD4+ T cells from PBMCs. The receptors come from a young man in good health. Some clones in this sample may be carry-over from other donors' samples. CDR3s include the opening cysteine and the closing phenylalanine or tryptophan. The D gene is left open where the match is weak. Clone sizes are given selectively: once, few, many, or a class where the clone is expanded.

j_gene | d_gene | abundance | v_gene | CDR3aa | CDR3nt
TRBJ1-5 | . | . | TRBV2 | CASSVVQLVVNQPQHF | TGTGCCAGCAGTGTGGTACAGCTAGTCGTAAATCAGCCCCAGCATTTT
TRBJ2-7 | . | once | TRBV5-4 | CASSPDLFREQYF | TGTGCCAGCAGTCCGGACCTCTTTCGGGAGCAGTACTTC
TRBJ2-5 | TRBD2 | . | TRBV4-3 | CASSQELAGGPQETQYF | TGCGCCAGCAGCCAAGAATTAGCGGGAGGCCCACAAGAGACCCAGTACTTC
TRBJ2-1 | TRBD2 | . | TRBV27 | CASSFRGLAGGDNEQFF | TGTGCCAGCAGTTTTCGGGGACTAGCGGGAGGAGACAATGAGCAGTTCTTC
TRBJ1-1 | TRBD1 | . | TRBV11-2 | CASSWGQGEAFF | TGTGCCAGCAGCTGGGGACAGGGTGAAGCTTTCTTT
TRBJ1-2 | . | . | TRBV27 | CASSSYRGTGYTF | TGTGCCAGCAGTAGCTACAGAGGGACTGGCTACACCTTC
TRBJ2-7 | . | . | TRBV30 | CAWKPGAYEQYF | TGTGCCTGGAAGCCGGGGGCTTATGAGCAGTACTTC
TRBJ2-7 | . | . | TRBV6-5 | CASSGTSYEQYF | TGTGCCAGCAGTGGGACATCCTACGAGCAGTACTTC
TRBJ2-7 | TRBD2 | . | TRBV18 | CASSLGVAGGEQYF | TGTGCCAGCTCCCTAGGGGTAGCGGGAGGCGAGCAGTACTTC
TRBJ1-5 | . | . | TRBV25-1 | CASSGTGVAQHF | TGTGCCAGCAGTGGAACAGGAGTGGCCCAGCATTTT
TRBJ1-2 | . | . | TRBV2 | CASRGRAVGGYTF | TGTGCCAGCAGGGGACGGGCCGTAGGAGGCTACACCTTC
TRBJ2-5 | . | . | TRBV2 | CASSELAGEETQYF | TGTGCCAGCAGTGAATTGGCAGGGGAAGAGACCCAGTACTTC
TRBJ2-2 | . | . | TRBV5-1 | CASSLPWEVSGELFF | TGCGCCAGCAGCCTCCCGTGGGAGGTTTCCGGGGAGCTGTTTTTT
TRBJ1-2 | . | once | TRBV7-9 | CASSFTGSLPNGYTF | TGTGCCAGCAGCTTTACAGGGTCCCTACCAAATGGTTACACCTTC
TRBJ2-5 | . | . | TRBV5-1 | CASSLSGLGETQYF | TGCGCCAGCAGCTTGTCGGGGCTGGGCGAGACCCAGTACTTC
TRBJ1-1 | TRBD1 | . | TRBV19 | CASKPGTGGRKNTEAFF | TGTGCCAGTAAACCCGGGACAGGGGGAAGGAAGAACACTGAAGCTTTCTTT
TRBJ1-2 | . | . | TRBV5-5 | CASSLNSPNYGYTF | TGTGCCAGCAGCTTGAACAGTCCTAACTATGGCTACACCTTC